Listed here is a single T cell receptor (beta chain). Its antigen is unknown. This CDR3 is 16 amino acids long. The data were produced by immunoSEQ multiplex PCR, yet TCRdb's version contains in-frame clones alone and is incomplete. The sample shows about 27,000 clones, about 93% of them seen only once. The record originates from a study of graft-versus-host responses after intestinal transplantation. Study details: Anti-thymocyte globulin was used for induction in all recipients, who then took tacrolimus and steroids for approximately 3 years. Whole-study findings and limits: Early after transplant, HvG declines were associated with peak levels of circulating GvH clones.

The sequence was obtained from a human patient who received an intestinal transplant, so some T cells may come from the graft donor. The chain has TRBV21-1 and TRBJ1-2; the DNA was not used to check the table's D call, TRBD1. TRBV21-1 represents a pseudogene. This specimen was PBMCs, taken around 29 days after intestinal transplant. CDR3 coding DNA: TGTGCCAGCAGGCACTCTAGGGAGACAGGGGACTATGGCTACACCTTC. Translated: CASRHSRETGDYGYTF.